The 32 T cell receptor beta chains below come from one sample, sequenced in a study of CD8 T cells in ankylosing spondylitis. Study-level findings and limits: In ankylosing spondylitis blood, a motif of several highly homologous TCR beta variants appeared characteristic.

For these TCRs, the target antigens are not known. Using its own MiXCR run on the 5' RACE reads, TCRdb lists one record per CDR3 protein. The top ten clones hold around a fifth of a sample with over 700,000 distinct CDR3 sequences, around 20% of them seen once. Sequencing input: blood, either unsorted or a sorted T cell fraction (not recorded which). All receptors come from a male donor with ankylosing spondylitis.

The chain joins TRBV27 to TRBJ2-1; D is possibly TRBD1 or TRBD2 (6 bases each). The germline V and J ends were trimmed by 6 bases and 3 bases, with 18 bases remaining between them. Germline V lookup: CDR1 MNHEY, CDR2 SMNVEV (reference sequence). The CDR3 is made up of 16 amino acids. CDR3 protein: CASSSSWGALYNEQFF. DNA for the CDR3: TGTGCCAGCAGCAGTTCGTGGGGGGCCCTCTACAATGAGCAGTTCTTC.

CDR3 protein: CASSPVYWTSGSDEQYF. Here the CDR3 DNA reads TGCGCCAGCAGCCCGGTGTATTGGACTAGCGGGAGCGACGAGCAGTACTTC. The V gene is TRBV5-1, the J gene TRBJ2-7, with 13 bases identical to TRBD2. The ends lost 4 bases at V and 5 bases at J; junction bases unmatched: 12. The germline CDR1 and CDR2 sequences are SGHRS and YFSETQ. The CDR3 loop spans 17 amino acids.

The chain links TRBV20-1 to TRBJ2-3, with TRBD2 identical over 11 bases. The CDR3 is 18 residues long. Germline V gene data show CDR1 as DFQATT and CDR2 as SNEGSKA (reference sequence). Trimming at V came to 0 bases and at J to 4 bases, leaving 12 bases not matched to a gene. CDR3 amino acids: CSARDLRRVSGGADTQYF. For the CDR3, the DNA is TGCAGTGCTAGAGATCTCCGGCGTGTTAGCGGGGGGGCAGATACGCAGTATTTT.

Written as DNA, the CDR3 is TGTGCCAGCAGCTTGTATCAGTACTCTACGGAAAAACTGTTTTTT. It is translated as CASSLYQYSTEKLFF. V usage is TRBV5-6 and J usage is TRBJ1-4; D ambiguous. The V end was cut by 1 base, the J end by 8 bases, with 15 bases between. The CDR3 covers 15 residues. Germline-derived CDR1 and CDR2 are SGHDT and YYEEEE.

This clonotype was counted only a few times. As DNA, the CDR3 is TGTGCCAGCACCCAGGGGTTAGGTTCACCCCTCCACTTT. Translated, it gives CASTQGLGSPLHF. V and J are TRBV5-6 and TRBJ1-6; perhaps TRBD1 as D (6 bases). Germline V lookup: CDR1 SGHDT, CDR2 YYEEEE. The CDR3 loop spans 13 amino acids. Trimming shortened V by 6 bases and J by 9 bases, and 13 bases separated the two germline ends. Full variable domain (rest looked up from reference TRBV5-6 and TRBJ1-6): DAGVTQSPTHLIKTRGQQVTLRCSPKSGHDTVSWYQQALGQGPQFIFQYYEEEERQRGNFPDRFSGHQFPNYSSELNVNALLLGDSALYLCASTQGLGSPLHFGNGTRLTVT.

This clonotype was detected ten times or more. The rearrangement joins TRBV27 to TRBJ1-5; D gene unclear. Germline V gene sequence: CDR1 MNHEY, CDR2 SMNVEV (reference sequence). This CDR3 spans 14 amino acids. V lost 3 bases, J lost 6 bases, and 12 bases lay in between. CDR3 coding DNA: TGTGCCAGCAGTTTTGGCTCGAACGCTCAGCCCCAGCATTTT. Translating gives CASSFGSNAQPQHF.

The chain recombines TRBV7-3 with TRBJ2-1, with 10 bases matching TRBD2. V shed 0 bases and J 8 bases; nucleotides not matched to a gene: 7. The CDR3 is 16 amino acids. CDR1 is SGHTA and CDR2 is FQGTGA in the germline V gene. The CDR3 here is CASSLTASGSIYEQFF. CDR3 bases: TGTGCCAGCAGCTTAACGGCTAGCGGGAGTATCTATGAGCAGTTCTTC.

This clonotype occurred a few times. The chain joins TRBV5-6 to TRBJ1-1; TRBD1 might be the D (6 bases). CDR3 length: 14 residues. Trimming removed 3 bases from V and 4 bases from J, with 13 bases in between. Germline V gene lookup returns CDR1 SGHDT and CDR2 YYEEEE. The CDR3 is CASSYQTGITEAFF. DNA of the CDR3: TGTGCCAGCAGCTACCAAACAGGGATCACTGAAGCTTTCTTT.

Note on this clonotype: The CDR3 end shows no conserved phenylalanine or tryptophan, and so a read error is likely. The V call is TRBV4-1, the J call TRBJ1-1; D gene ambiguous. Germline CDR1 MGHRA, CDR2 YSYEKL. This CDR3 comprises 15 residues. Trimming took off 0 bases at V and 1 base at J, with 9 bases between the two ends. The CDR3 spells CASSQDGHPNTEAFS. DNA for the CDR3: TGCGCCAGCAGCCAAGATGGGCACCCGAACACTGAAGCTTTCTCT.

This clonotype has a handful of counts. The chain couples TRBV7-2 to TRBJ1-1, with D possibly being TRBD1 (6 bases). CDR3 length: 15 amino acids. Germline CDR1 is SGHTA and CDR2 is FQGNSA. V was pared by 4 bases and J by 4 bases, with 16 bases between. CDR3 sequence (DNA): TGTGCCAGCAGCTCGGTCGACAGGCCCCGCACTGAAGCTTTCTTT. As protein: CASSSVDRPRTEAFF.

The chain couples TRBV28 to TRBJ2-7; no clear D. Germline V gene sequence: CDR1 MDHEN, CDR2 SYDVKM. This CDR3 has 14 residues. The V and J ends lost 3 bases and 2 bases respectively, with 11 bases between them. The CDR3 loop reads CASSFLYVPYEQYF. In DNA, the CDR3 is TGTGCCAGCAGTTTTCTCTATGTACCCTACGAGCAGTACTTC. The full variable domain, rest sourced from reference TRBV28 and TRBJ2-7, is DVKVTQSSRYLVKRTGEKVFLECVQDMDHENMFWYRQDPGLGLRLIYFSYDVKMKEKGDIPEGYSVSREKKERFSLILESASTNQTSMYLCASSFLYVPYEQYFGPGTRLTVT.

This rearrangement joins TRBV2 to TRBJ2-7, with D possibly being TRBD2 (5 bases). The CDR3 sequence is 16 residues long. V lost 2 bases and J lost 0, with 14 bases in between. Germline V CDR1 and CDR2: SNHLY, FYNNEI. The CDR3 region has the DNA TGTGCCAGCAGTGAACTCGAGACTAAAGGCTCCTACGAGCAGTACTTC. It specifies CASSELETKGSYEQYF.

This chain connects TRBV2 to TRBJ2-1, with TRBD2 matching over 9 bases. CDR1 SNHLY and CDR2 FYNNEI come from the germline V gene. The CDR3 runs to 14 residues. V shed 8 bases, J shed 4 bases, and the junction held 6 bases outside the gene matches. This CDR3 is CASPPTSGYNEQFF. CDR3 sequence (DNA): TGTGCCAGCCCCCCGACTAGCGGATACAATGAGCAGTTCTTC.

The sample holds a few counts of this clonotype. V gene TRBV5-6 combines with J gene TRBJ1-2, with 7 bases lining up with TRBD1. With V trimmed by 4 bases and J by 0 bases, 18 bases remained unmatched. The length of the CDR3 is 19 residues. The germline V gene encodes CDR1 SGHDT and CDR2 YYEEEE. Here the CDR3 reads CASSPSWDSPYGANYGYTF. Written as DNA, the CDR3 is TGTGCCAGCAGCCCGAGTTGGGACAGCCCCTACGGGGCTAACTATGGCTACACCTTC.

This clonotype appeared a few times. The chain joins TRBV12-3 or TRBV12-4 to TRBJ2-3, with D perhaps TRBD1 (5 bases). The CDR3 has 14 residues. Trimming shortened V by 6 bases and J by 4 bases, and 14 bases separated the two germline ends. The CDR3 protein is CASSSGVGADTQYF. For the CDR3, the DNA is TGTGCCAGCAGCTCGGGTGTAGGGGCAGATACGCAGTATTTT.

The chain uses TRBV5-1 and TRBJ1-3; D uncertain. Trimming stripped 5 bases from V and 0 bases from J, with 6 bases between. Germline loops: CDR1 SGHRS, CDR2 YFSETQ. The length of the CDR3 is 13 residues. The CDR3 sequence is CASRIPSGNTIYF. CDR3 in DNA: TGCGCCAGCAGGATACCCTCTGGAAACACCATATATTTT.

The chain couples TRBV24-1 to TRBJ2-2, with D hard to call. V lost 0 bases, J lost 6 bases, and 7 bases lay in between. The CDR3 is 14 residues long. Germline assignment: CDR1 KGHDR and CDR2 SFDVKD. The CDR3 is CATSDLGGPGELFF. The CDR3 DNA reads as TGTGCCACCAGTGATTTGGGTGGTCCCGGGGAGCTGTTTTTT.

This clonotype was counted only a few times. The rearrangement links TRBV2 to TRBJ2-3; tentatively, D is TRBD2 (6 bases). Germline-derived CDR1 and CDR2 are SNHLY and FYNNEI. The V end was cut by 7 bases, the J end by 2 bases, with 10 bases between. CDR3 size: 13 residues. In DNA form, the CDR3 reads TGTGCCAGCACTGGCGGGATCACAGATACGCAGTATTTT. Residues: CASTGGITDTQYF. Supplemented by reference TRBV2 and TRBJ2-3, the full variable domain reads EPEVTQTPSHQVTQMGQEVILRCVPISNHLYFYWYRQILGQKVEFLVSFYNNEISEKSEIFDDQFSVERPDGSNFTLKIRSTKLEDSAMYFCASTGGITDTQYFGPGTRLTVL.

This clonotype was counted a few times. The chain is built from TRBV10-3 and TRBJ1-1; D gene ambiguous. Germline CDR1 ENHRY, CDR2 SYGVKD. The ends were cut back, 2 bases at V and 2 bases at J, with 9 bases in the middle. The CDR3 loop spans 14 amino acids. The CDR3: CAISESGQNTEAFF. In DNA, the CDR3 is TGTGCCATCAGTGAGAGTGGCCAAAACACTGAAGCTTTCTTT.

This clonotype came up many times. The chain joins TRBV11-2 to TRBJ2-5, with TRBD1 matching 9 bases. With 5 bases clipped from V and 4 bases from J, the junction kept 5 bases outside the gene matches. Germline CDR1 SGHAT, CDR2 FQNNGV. The CDR3 loop spans 14 amino acids. The CDR3 loop reads CASSPDRGGETQYF. The CDR3 nucleotides are TGTGCCAGCAGCCCGGACAGGGGAGGAGAGACCCAGTACTTC. Filled out from reference TRBV11-2 and TRBJ2-5, the complete variable domain reads EAGVAQSPRYKIIEKRQSVAFWCNPISGHATLYWYQQILGQGPKLLIQFQNNGVVDDSQLPKDRFSAERLKGVDSTLKIQPAKLEDSAVYLCASSPDRGGETQYFGPGTRLLVL.

Ten or more counts support this clonotype. CDR3 in amino acids: CASSQDFGQNSPLHF. The CDR3 DNA reads TGTGCCAGCAGCCAAGACTTCGGCCAAAATTCACCCCTCCACTTT. The chain joins TRBV4-2 to TRBJ1-6; D gene uncertain. Trimming pared 0 bases from V and 7 bases from J, leaving 10 bases between. Germline V CDR1 and CDR2: LGHNA, YNFKEQ. This CDR3 comprises 15 residues.

To note about this clonotype: At one of its ends the junction is not consistent with the germline gene, which may arise from a read error. V is TRBV3-1 and J is TRBJ2-1; no definite D call. The length of the CDR3 is 17 residues. Germline V gene lookup returns CDR1 LGHDT and CDR2 YNNKEL (reference sequence). CDR3 amino acids: CASSLGSNPSSYNEQSF. The CDR3 coding sequence is TGTGCCAGCAGTCTGGGATCTAACCCGAGCTCCTACAATGAGCAGTCCTTC.

This clonotype was seen once. V and J are TRBV20-1 and TRBJ1-1; no reliable D call. The ends were cut back, 5 bases at V and 3 bases at J, with 7 bases in the middle. CDR3 size: 11 residues. Germline loops: CDR1 DFQATT, CDR2 SNEGSKA (reference sequence). The CDR3: CSALVDTEAFF. The CDR3 nucleotides are TGCAGTGCTTTAGTAGACACTGAAGCTTTCTTT.

This clonotype was detected only a few times. The V gene is TRBV28, the J gene TRBJ2-7; 9 nucleotides align to TRBD1. Looked up from germline, CDR1 is MDHEN and CDR2 is SYDVKM. CDR3 length: 16 amino acids. After removal of 4 bases from V and 2 bases from J, the junction contained 9 bases not matched to a gene. This CDR3 is CASSSYPGQGTYEQYF. CDR3 coding DNA: TGTGCCAGCAGTTCGTATCCGGGACAGGGTACCTACGAGCAGTACTTC.

The chain combines TRBV11-2 with TRBJ2-1; D perhaps matches TRBD2 (6 bases). The V end lost 4 bases, the J end lost 5 bases, and 21 bases lay between the germline ends. The CDR3 spans 17 residues. Germline CDR1 and CDR2: SGHAT and FQNNGV. The CDR3 region has the DNA TGTGCCAGCAGCTCTCTAGCTTCTACGGGAGCGAACAATGAGCAGTTCTTC. It translates to CASSSLASTGANNEQFF.

Concerning this clonotype: Since a much larger clone is just one base distant, this may be a read error. The chain employs TRBV10-3 and TRBJ2-1; D possibly matches TRBD1 or TRBD2 (5 bases each). This CDR3 is built from 14 residues. Germline V CDR1 and CDR2: ENHRY, SYGVKD. DNA for the CDR3: TGTGCCATCAGTTACCGGGACCGGTACAATAAGCAGTTCTTC. This translates into CAISYRDRYNKQFF.

The chain is built from TRBV6-1 and TRBJ2-2, with D possibly being TRBD1 (7 bases). The CDR3 is 16 residues long. Per germline, CDR1 MNHNS and CDR2 SASEGT. V gave up 6 bases and J gave up 4 bases, with 18 bases separating them. This chain's CDR3 is CASSPGFQGGTGELFF. The CDR3, as DNA: TGTGCCAGCAGCCCCGGGTTCCAGGGGGGCACCGGGGAGCTGTTTTTT.

The chain carries TRBV11-2 and TRBJ2-7, with TRBD2 matching over 7 bases. Per germline, CDR1 SGHAT and CDR2 FQNNGV. The CDR3 loop spans 13 amino acids. Trimming removed 5 bases from V and 2 bases from J; junction bases left unmatched: 3. CDR3 protein: CASSGGGTYEQYF. CDR3 sequence (DNA): TGTGCCAGCAGCGGGGGGGGTACCTACGAGCAGTACTTC. Variable domain in full (rest from reference TRBV11-2 and TRBJ2-7): EAGVAQSPRYKIIEKRQSVAFWCNPISGHATLYWYQQILGQGPKLLIQFQNNGVVDDSQLPKDRFSAERLKGVDSTLKIQPAKLEDSAVYLCASSGGGTYEQYFGPGTRLTVT.

The genes are TRBV12-3 or TRBV12-4 and TRBJ2-3, with a tentative D call TRBD2 (5 bases). The CDR3 is made up of 13 amino acids. The V and J ends lost 4 bases and 10 bases respectively, with 15 bases between them. CDR3 sequence: CASSSVSPEAQYF. CDR3 nucleotide sequence: TGTGCCAGCAGTTCTGTCTCCCCGGAGGCGCAGTATTTT.

The chain uses TRBV20-1 and TRBJ2-7, with 10 bases matching TRBD2. J was trimmed by 6 bases and V by 3 bases; bases with no gene match: 5. The germline gives CDR1 DFQATT, CDR2 SNEGSKA (reference sequence). The CDR3 runs 13 residues. CDR3 protein: CSASRTSGVEQYF. As DNA, the CDR3 is TGCAGTGCTAGTAGAACTAGCGGGGTCGAGCAGTACTTC.

The rearrangement links TRBV5-1 to TRBJ2-3; D ambiguous. The germline V gene has CDR1 SGHRS and CDR2 YFSETQ. V dropped 1 base and J dropped 4 bases, with 10 bases sitting between them. This CDR3 is built from 14 residues. The chain's CDR3 is CASSLTPLPDTQYF. The DNA for the CDR3 is TGCGCCAGCAGCTTGACCCCGCTCCCAGATACGCAGTATTTT.

This clonotype has ten or more counts. The chain joins TRBV28 to TRBJ2-1; no clear D. CDR3 length: 12 residues. Germline V lookup: CDR1 MDHEN, CDR2 SYDVKM. The V gene lost 5 bases and the J gene lost 4 bases, with 6 bases spanning the gap. The CDR3 is CASSPLYNEQFF. CDR3 bases: TGTGCCAGCAGTCCCCTATACAATGAGCAGTTCTTC.